This T cell receptor (beta chain) was documented in a study of blood T cell repertoires in COVID-19. Study-level background: COVID-19 samples collected from the United States, Italy and Spain covered acute and convalescent phases. In each case, the material was cDNA or gDNA derived from T cells, B-cell-depleted T cells, or PBMCs.

Only in-frame clones appear in the TCRdb table, and some are missing; sequencing was by immunoSEQ multiplex PCR. In the table there are fewer than 65,000 clones, more than 80% of which are singletons. The CDR3 is made up of 14 amino acids. From germline, CDR1 is SGHVS and CDR2 FQNEAQ. V was trimmed by 1 base and J by 4 bases, leaving 10 bases between them. The chain combines TRBV7-8 with TRBJ1-2, with D perhaps TRBD1 (5 bases). The sequenced material came from peripheral blood. This TCR was recovered from a woman in her fifties or sixties with COVID-19, enrolled during active disease. The CDR3 reads CASSLVQGSYGYTF. In DNA form, the CDR3 reads TGTGCCAGCAGCTTAGTTCAGGGTTCCTATGGCTACACCTTC.